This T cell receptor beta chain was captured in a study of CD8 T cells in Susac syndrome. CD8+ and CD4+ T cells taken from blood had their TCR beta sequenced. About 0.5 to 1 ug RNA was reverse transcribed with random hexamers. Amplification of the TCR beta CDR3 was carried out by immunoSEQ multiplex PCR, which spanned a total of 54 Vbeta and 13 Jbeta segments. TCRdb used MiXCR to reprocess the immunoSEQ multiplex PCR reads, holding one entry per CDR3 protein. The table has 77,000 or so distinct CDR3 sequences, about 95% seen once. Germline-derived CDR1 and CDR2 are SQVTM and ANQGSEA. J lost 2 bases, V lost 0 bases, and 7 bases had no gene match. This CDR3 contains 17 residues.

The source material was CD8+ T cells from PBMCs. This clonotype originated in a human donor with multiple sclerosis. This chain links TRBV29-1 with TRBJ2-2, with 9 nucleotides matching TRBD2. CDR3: CSVEDVSGRYNTGELFF. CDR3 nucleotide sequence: TGCAGCGTTGAAGATGTAAGCGGGAGGTATAACACCGGGGAGCTGTTTTTT.